This T cell receptor beta chain was captured by sequencing in a study of shared clonotypes between healthy human individuals. Concerning this clone: Its antigen is unknown.

This CDR3 comprises 14 residues. Germline V gene data show CDR1 as MDHEN and CDR2 as SYDVKM. V was clipped by 4 bases and J by 3 bases; unmatched bases: 2. Study-level findings and limits: Naive subsets, compared against memory subsets, generally had larger estimated richness values. Rarefaction showed that sequencing of sorted subsets was incomplete (despite large depth).

Repertoires were generated with immunoSEQ multiplex PCR, while TCRdb's copy carries only in-frame clones and drops some. Counted here are some 380,000 clones, 90% to 97% occurring once; the ten biggest clones make up about 0.34%. The source of this sequence is a man aged 25 to 45 in good health. Sample: memory CD8+ T cells sorted from blood. The subset denotes: CD45RO+ cells pooled with CCR7-negative TemRA cells. This sequence joins TRBV28 and TRBJ2-7; 11 bases fit TRBD2. CDR3 sequence: CASSSGTSGYEQYF. The CDR3 nucleotides read TGTGCCAGCAGTTCCGGGACTAGCGGCTACGAGCAGTACTTC.